Below, 22 T cell receptor beta chains from the same sample are listed, as sequenced in a study of blood T cell repertoires in COVID-19. TCRdb keeps only in-frame clones here, not all; method: immunoSEQ multiplex PCR. This sample carries 85,000 to 100,000 clones, roughly 79% of them seen once, and the ten largest clones take 4% to 6%. What was sequenced was peripheral blood. The receptors were gathered from a man aged 80 or over with COVID-19, enrolled during active disease.

The chain employs TRBV7-9 and TRBJ1-2; D call uncertain. The germline gives CDR1 SEHNR, CDR2 FQNEAQ (reference sequence). V lost 1 base to trimming and J lost 7 bases, with 10 bases between them. This CDR3 comprises 13 residues. The CDR3 is CASSLDTGVGYTF. The DNA for the CDR3 is TGTGCCAGCAGCTTAGATACCGGGGTTGGCTACACCTTC.

This chain links TRBV2 with TRBJ2-1; maybe TRBD2 (5 bases). The germline V and J ends were trimmed by 8 bases and 5 bases, with 13 bases remaining between them. Per the germline V gene, CDR1 is SNHLY and CDR2 is FYNNEI. The CDR3 sequence is 13 residues long. The CDR3 DNA sequence: TGTGCCAGCGCCGGACTTCTTAACAATGAGCAGTTCTTC. It yields the protein CASAGLLNNEQFF.

This chain joins TRBV5-1 and TRBJ1-2; 10 bases match TRBD1. CDR1 is SGHRS, CDR2 YFSETQ, per germline. The CDR3 runs 13 residues. With 3 bases clipped from V and 7 bases from J, the junction kept 3 bases outside the gene matches. CDR3 amino acids: CASSSGQGGGYTF. DNA for the CDR3: TGCGCCAGCAGCTCTGGACAGGGGGGTGGCTACACCTTC. Full variable domain (missing parts from reference TRBV5-1 and TRBJ1-2): KAGVTQTPRYLIKTRGQQVTLSCSPISGHRSVSWYQQTPGQGLQFLFEYFSETQRNKGNFPGRFSGRQFSNSRSEMNVSTLELGDSALYLCASSSGQGGGYTFGSGTRLTVV.

Here the CDR3 reads CASSHPLGTSGGKTQYF. In DNA form, the CDR3 reads TGTGCCAGTAGTCACCCGTTAGGGACTAGCGGGGGGAAGACCCAGTACTTC. This chain connects TRBV19 to TRBJ2-5, with 15 bases fitting TRBD2. The J segment lost 6 bases and the V segment lost 5 bases, leaving 10 bases of the junction unmatched. The CDR3 is made up of 17 amino acids. Germline assignment: CDR1 LNHDA and CDR2 SQIVND (reference sequence).

The chain carries TRBV3-1 (or the pseudogene TRBV3-2) and TRBJ1-2; D is possibly TRBD1 (6 bases). The germline CDR1 and CDR2 sequences are LGHDT and YNNKEL (reference sequence). The CDR3 has 14 residues. Trimming took 5 bases from V and 9 from J, leaving 19 bases between them. CDR3 nucleotides: TGTGCCAGCAGCGCCTACAGGGAAGATTGGAGCTACACCTTC. Translated: CASSAYREDWSYTF.

This clone occurred once. V gene TRBV6-6 combines with J gene TRBJ1-2; D is possibly TRBD1 (6 bases). The CDR3 loop spans 12 amino acids. Germline-derived CDR1 and CDR2 are MNHNY and SVGAGI (reference sequence). The V and J ends lost 6 bases and 6 bases respectively, with 11 bases between them. CDR3 in amino acids: CASSTAGDGYTF. Here the CDR3 DNA reads TGTGCCAGCAGCACAGCAGGGGATGGCTACACCTTC.

This sequence joins TRBV21-1 and TRBJ2-5; no DNA check was done on the table's D call, TRBD2. TRBV21-1 is a listed pseudogene. The CDR3 covers 17 residues. CDR3: CASRPYRDGRFCETQYF. CDR3 sequence (DNA): TGTGCCAGCAGACCCTACCGGGACGGGAGGTTTTGTGAGACCCAGTACTTC.

V usage is TRBV10-2 and J usage is TRBJ2-2, with 7 bases aligning to TRBD2. The CDR3 is made up of 16 amino acids. Unmatched junction bases numbered 10, after V lost 3 bases and J lost 6 bases. The germline gives CDR1 WSHSY, CDR2 SAAADI. CDR3 sequence (DNA): TGCGCCAGCAGTGATTACGGCGGGGGATCGTCCGGGGAGCTGTTTTTT. It encodes CASSDYGGGSSGELFF.

This chain connects TRBV5-4 to TRBJ2-7; the D gene is possibly TRBD1 (5 bases). Germline V gene lookup returns CDR1 SGHNT and CDR2 YYREEE (reference sequence). Trimming took off 2 bases at V and 0 bases at J, with 9 bases between the two ends. CDR3 size: 14 residues. The CDR3 DNA follows: TGTGCCAGCAGCTTAGGGCAGGGCTCCTACGAGCAGTACTTC. This gives the protein CASSLGQGSYEQYF.

V usage is TRBV19 and J usage is TRBJ1-1; 7 nucleotides match TRBD1. This CDR3 region has 14 residues. Per the germline V gene, CDR1 is LNHDA and CDR2 is SQIVND (reference sequence). V shed 6 bases and J 4 bases; nucleotides not matched to a gene: 8. Here the CDR3 DNA reads TGTGCCAGTAGCACCAGACAGGGAACCACTGAAGCTTTCTTT. It yields the protein CASSTRQGTTEAFF.

In DNA, the CDR3 is TGCGCCAGCAGCTCACATTGGACTAGCGATACCTACGAGCAGTACTTC. Translated: CASSSHWTSDTYEQYF. The chain joins TRBV5-1 to TRBJ2-7; 9 bases line up with TRBD2. V lost 3 bases, J lost 2 bases, and 9 bases stayed unmatched. CDR1 is SGHRS and CDR2 is YFSETQ in the germline V gene. This CDR3 contains 16 residues.

This chain links TRBV19 with TRBJ2-7; tentatively, D is TRBD2 (7 bases). Trimming left V 4 bases short and J 0 bases short, with 10 bases between. The CDR3 has 14 amino acids. Germline lookup yields CDR1 LNHDA and CDR2 SQIVND (reference sequence). The CDR3 region has the DNA TGTGCCAGTAGTAAGGGGGGGGGCTCCTACGAGCAGTACTTC. This translates into CASSKGGGSYEQYF.

J is TRBJ1-4 and V is TRBV29-1; the D is unclear. The CDR3 consists of 12 residues. Germline values: CDR1 SQVTM, CDR2 ANQGSEA. Trimming shortened V by 0 bases and J by 8 bases, and 7 bases separated the two germline ends. CDR3 coding DNA: TGCAGCGTTGAAGATGTGGGCGAAAAACTGTTTTTT. Translation: CSVEDVGEKLFF.

The rearrangement joins TRBV15 to TRBJ2-3; D not resolved. CDR3 size: 17 residues. The germline V and J ends were trimmed by 0 bases and 0 bases, with 13 bases remaining between them. The germline CDR1 and CDR2 sequences are LNHNV and YYDKDF (reference sequence). The DNA of the CDR3 is TGTGCCACCAGCAGAGACCAAACCCGGAGAAGCACAGATACGCAGTATTTT. Translating it yields CATSRDQTRRSTDTQYF.

The chain has TRBV20-1 and TRBJ2-1; the match to TRBD2 covers 10 bases. The CDR3 loop spans 15 amino acids. Unmatched junction bases numbered 8, after V lost 3 bases and J lost 6 bases. CDR1 and CDR2 from the germline V gene are DFQATT and SNEGSKA (reference sequence). CDR3 protein: CSASPASGGGNEQFF. The CDR3 nucleotides are TGCAGTGCTAGTCCGGCTAGCGGGGGTGGCAATGAGCAGTTCTTC.

The rearrangement uses TRBV2 and TRBJ2-1, with 7 bases lining up with TRBD1. Germline V gene lookup returns CDR1 SNHLY and CDR2 FYNNEI. V lost 6 bases, J lost 4 bases, and 12 bases stayed unmatched. The CDR3 has 16 residues. This CDR3 is CASSEKGQMTYNEQFF. The CDR3 DNA reads TGTGCCAGCAGCGAAAAGGGACAGATGACTTACAATGAGCAGTTCTTC.

This clone has more than one count but fewer than ten. The chain combines TRBV7-2 with TRBJ2-7, with 11 positions matching TRBD2. CDR1 and CDR2 from the germline V gene are SGHTA and FQGNSA. The CDR3 runs 18 residues. The trim removed 2 bases at V and 1 base at J, leaving 10 bases unmatched. The CDR3 sequence is CASSLYPSGRTESYEQYF. CDR3 coding DNA: TGTGCCAGCAGCTTATATCCTAGCGGGAGGACTGAGTCCTACGAGCAGTACTTC.

V gene TRBV5-4 combines with J gene TRBJ2-1; the match to TRBD1 covers 7 bases. From germline, CDR1 is SGHNT and CDR2 YYREEE (reference sequence). This CDR3 region has 15 residues. V lost 4 bases to trimming and J lost 5 bases; unmatched junction nucleotides: 9. The CDR3 DNA sequence: TGTGCCAGCAGCAGAACCGGGACAGCTAACAATGAGCAGTTCTTC. It encodes CASSRTGTANNEQFF.

The genes are TRBV29-1 and TRBJ2-3, with 15 bases that match TRBD2. This CDR3 comprises 16 residues. V shed 5 bases, J shed 3 bases, and the junction held 6 bases outside the gene matches. The germline V gene has CDR1 SQVTM and CDR2 ANQGSEA. The CDR3 DNA reads as TGCAGCGTTCAACGGACTAGCGGGGGGGGTACAGATACGCAGTATTTT. Translation: CSVQRTSGGGTDTQYF.

V gene TRBV4-2 combines with J gene TRBJ1-2; D remains ambiguous. This CDR3 is 14 amino acids long. V lost 0 bases, J lost 8 bases, and 13 bases lay in between. Germline V CDR1 and CDR2: LGHNA, YNFKEQ. CDR3 DNA sequence: TGTGCCAGCAGCCAAGACTTGAGAGGATACGGCTACACCTTC. Translation gives CASSQDLRGYGYTF.

The chain couples TRBV7-3 to TRBJ2-1; possibly TRBD2 for D (5 bases). V was pared by 5 bases and J by 0 bases, with 11 bases between. From germline, CDR1 is SGHTA and CDR2 FQGTGA. The CDR3 runs to 15 residues. CDR3 in amino acids: CASSIPGSSYNEQFF. For the CDR3, the DNA is TGTGCCAGCAGCATACCGGGGAGCTCCTACAATGAGCAGTTCTTC.

The chain couples TRBV7-6 to TRBJ2-3; TRBD1 matches at 10 bases. The V gene's germline CDR1 is SGHVS and CDR2 FNYEAQ. This CDR3 comprises 17 residues. V gave up 0 bases and J gave up 2 bases; unmatched junction bases: 5. For the CDR3, the DNA is TGTGCCAGCAGCTTAGCCGACAGGGGGCCCTACACAGATACGCAGTATTTT. It is translated as CASSLADRGPYTDTQYF.